This note documents a single T cell receptor beta chain sequence. Antigen specificity is unknown. This CDR3 has 16 amino acids. Germline CDR1 MNHEY, CDR2 SVGAGI. V lost 0 bases, J lost 7 bases, and 19 bases lay in between. Method: immunoSEQ multiplex PCR; TCRdb's copy keeps in-frame clones and lacks some. The top ten hold around 0.45% of the sample, which has around 82,000 clones, 88% seen once. The sample belongs to a study of OX40 agonist ivuxolimab in advanced cancers. About the research overall: All patients had ivuxolimab intravenously every 2 weeks at 0.01 to 10 mg/kg. Having had anti-PD-1, anti-PD-L1 or anti-CTLA-4 therapy before was allowed, and around 39% had some.

Blood sampling took place at baseline, cycle 4 day 1, and cycle 7 day 1. General study findings and limits: Expanded clones were, on average, more numerous in CD8+ T cells than in CD4+.

This specimen was CD4+ or CD8+ T cells sorted from blood, taken in a trial of the OX40 agonist ivuxolimab. This TCR was recovered from an adult with an advanced solid tumor such as melanoma, head and neck, liver or kidney cancer. The V gene is TRBV6-5, the J gene TRBJ2-7; D may be TRBD1 (6 bases). CDR3 in amino acids: CASSYSVWDIQYEQYF. CDR3 sequence (DNA): TGTGCCAGCAGTTACTCGGTTTGGGACATCCAATATGAGCAGTACTTC.